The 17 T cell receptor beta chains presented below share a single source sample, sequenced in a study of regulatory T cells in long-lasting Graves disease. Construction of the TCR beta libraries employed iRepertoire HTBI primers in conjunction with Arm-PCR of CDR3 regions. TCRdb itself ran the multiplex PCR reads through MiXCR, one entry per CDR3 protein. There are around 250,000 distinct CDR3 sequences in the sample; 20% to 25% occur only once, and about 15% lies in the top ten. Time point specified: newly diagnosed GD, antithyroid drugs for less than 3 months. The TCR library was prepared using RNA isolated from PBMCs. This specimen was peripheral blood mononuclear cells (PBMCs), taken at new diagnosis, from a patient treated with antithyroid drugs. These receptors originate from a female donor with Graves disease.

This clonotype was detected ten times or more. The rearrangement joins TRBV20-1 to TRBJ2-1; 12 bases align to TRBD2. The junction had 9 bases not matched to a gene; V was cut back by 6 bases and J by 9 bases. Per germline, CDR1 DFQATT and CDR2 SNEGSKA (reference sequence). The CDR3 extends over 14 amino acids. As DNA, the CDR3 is TGCAGTGCCCCGAGACTAGCGGGGGAGGTTGAGCAGTTCTTC. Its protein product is CSAPRLAGEVEQFF.

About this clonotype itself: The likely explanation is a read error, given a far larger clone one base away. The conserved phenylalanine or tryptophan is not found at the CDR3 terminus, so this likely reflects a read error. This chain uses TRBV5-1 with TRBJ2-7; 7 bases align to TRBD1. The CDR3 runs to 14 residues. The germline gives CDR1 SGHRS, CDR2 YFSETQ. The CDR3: CASSHRDRNYEQYL. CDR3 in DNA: TGTGCCAGCAGCCACCGGGACAGAAATTACGAGCAGTACCTC.

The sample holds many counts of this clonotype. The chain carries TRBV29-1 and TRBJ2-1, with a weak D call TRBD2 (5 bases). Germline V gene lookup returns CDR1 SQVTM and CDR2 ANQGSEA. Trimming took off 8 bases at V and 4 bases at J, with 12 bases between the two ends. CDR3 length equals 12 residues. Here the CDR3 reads CSSGEPYNEQFF. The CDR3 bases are TGCAGCTCCGGGGAGCCTTACAATGAGCAGTTCTTC.

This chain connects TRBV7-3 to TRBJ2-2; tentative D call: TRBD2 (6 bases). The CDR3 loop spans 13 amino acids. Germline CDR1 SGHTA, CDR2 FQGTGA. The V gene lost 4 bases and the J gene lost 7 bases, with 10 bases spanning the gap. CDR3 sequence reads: CASSSTRHGELFF. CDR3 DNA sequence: TGTGCCAGCAGCTCGACTAGGCACGGGGAGCTGTTTTTT.

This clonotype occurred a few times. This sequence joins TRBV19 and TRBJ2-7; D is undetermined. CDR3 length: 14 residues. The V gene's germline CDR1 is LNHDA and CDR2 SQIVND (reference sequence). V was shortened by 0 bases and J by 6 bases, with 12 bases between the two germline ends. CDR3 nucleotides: TGTGCCAGTAGTATAGAGGCTCCTAGTAGCGAGCAGTACTTC. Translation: CASSIEAPSSEQYF.

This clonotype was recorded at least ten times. CDR3 residues: CASSQDGSGRALSEQFF. As DNA, the CDR3 is TGTGCCAGCAGCCAAGACGGGAGCGGGAGGGCCCTAAGTGAGCAGTTCTTC. The V gene is TRBV3-1, the J gene TRBJ2-1; 10 bases are a match to TRBD2. V was pared by 0 bases and J by 9 bases, with 11 bases of the junction left unmatched. The CDR3 sequence is 17 residues long. Germline assignment: CDR1 LGHDT and CDR2 YNNKEL (reference sequence).

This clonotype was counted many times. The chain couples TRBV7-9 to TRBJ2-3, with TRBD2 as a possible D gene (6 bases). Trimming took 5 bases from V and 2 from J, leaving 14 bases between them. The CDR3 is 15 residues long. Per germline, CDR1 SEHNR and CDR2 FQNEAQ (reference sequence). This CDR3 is CASSPYRDSTDTQYF. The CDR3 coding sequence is TGTGCCAGCAGCCCCTACCGGGACTCCACAGATACGCAGTATTTT.

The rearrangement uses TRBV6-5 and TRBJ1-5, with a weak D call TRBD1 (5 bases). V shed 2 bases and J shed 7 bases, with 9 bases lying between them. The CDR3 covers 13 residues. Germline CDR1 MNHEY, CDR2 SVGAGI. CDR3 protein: CASSYEGRQPQHF. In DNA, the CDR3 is TGTGCCAGCAGTTACGAGGGGCGGCAGCCCCAGCATTTT.

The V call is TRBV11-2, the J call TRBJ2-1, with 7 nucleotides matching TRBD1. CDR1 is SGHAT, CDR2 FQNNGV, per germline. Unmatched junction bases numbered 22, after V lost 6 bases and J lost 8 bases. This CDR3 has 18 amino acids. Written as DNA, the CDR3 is TGTGCCAGCAGTACCGCAGGGGGTACCTATCATGGTCAACATGAGCAGTTCTTC. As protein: CASSTAGGTYHGQHEQFF.

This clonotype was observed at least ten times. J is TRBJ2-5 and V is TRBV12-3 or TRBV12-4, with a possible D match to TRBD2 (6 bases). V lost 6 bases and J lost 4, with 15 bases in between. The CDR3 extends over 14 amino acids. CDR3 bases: TGTGCCAGCAGCACCAGGAGGGGCGGAGAGACCCAGTACTTC. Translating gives CASSTRRGGETQYF.

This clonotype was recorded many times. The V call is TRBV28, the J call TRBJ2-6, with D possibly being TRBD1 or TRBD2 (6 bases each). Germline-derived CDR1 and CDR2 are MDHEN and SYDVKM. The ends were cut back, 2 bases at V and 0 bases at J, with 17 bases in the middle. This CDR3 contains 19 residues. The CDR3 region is CASSLETGTAGSGANVLTF. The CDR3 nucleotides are TGTGCCAGCAGTTTAGAAACAGGGACTGCCGGCTCTGGGGCCAACGTCCTGACTTTC.

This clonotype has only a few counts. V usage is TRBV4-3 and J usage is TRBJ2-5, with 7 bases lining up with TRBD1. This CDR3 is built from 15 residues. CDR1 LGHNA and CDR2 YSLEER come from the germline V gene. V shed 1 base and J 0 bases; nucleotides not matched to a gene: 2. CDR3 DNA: TGCGCCAGCAGCCAAGGGGGACAGAACCAAGAGACCCAGTACTTC. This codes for CASSQGGQNQETQYF.

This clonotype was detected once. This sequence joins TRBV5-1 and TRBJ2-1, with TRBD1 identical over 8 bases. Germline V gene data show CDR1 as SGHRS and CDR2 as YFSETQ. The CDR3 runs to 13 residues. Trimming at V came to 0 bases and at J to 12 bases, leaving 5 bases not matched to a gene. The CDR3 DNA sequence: TGCGCCAGCAGCTTGGCCGGTGACAGGGGGCAGTTCTTC. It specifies CASSLAGDRGQFF.

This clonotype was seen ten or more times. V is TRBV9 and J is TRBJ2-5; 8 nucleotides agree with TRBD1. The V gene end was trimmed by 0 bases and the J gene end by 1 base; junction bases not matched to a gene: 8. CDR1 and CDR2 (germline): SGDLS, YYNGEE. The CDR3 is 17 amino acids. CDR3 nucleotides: TGTGCCAGCAGCGTAGCGGGGCCTGGACAGGGCCAAGAGACCCAGTACTTC. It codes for CASSVAGPGQGQETQYF.

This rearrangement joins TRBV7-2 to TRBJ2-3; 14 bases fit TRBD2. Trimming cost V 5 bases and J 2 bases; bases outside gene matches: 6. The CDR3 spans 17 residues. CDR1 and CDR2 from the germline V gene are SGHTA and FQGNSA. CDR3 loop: CASSDRTSGRPTDTQYF. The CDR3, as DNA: TGTGCCAGCAGCGACCGGACTAGCGGGAGGCCCACAGATACGCAGTATTTT.

CDR3 sequence (DNA): TGTGCCAGCAGTGACATTAGTCAGCAGTACCAAGAGACCCAGTACTTC. Translation: CASSDISQQYQETQYF. V and J are TRBV25-1 and TRBJ2-5; D is undetermined. Germline CDR1 MGHDK, CDR2 SYGVNS. Trimming shortened V by 3 bases and J by 0 bases, and 14 bases separated the two germline ends. This CDR3 comprises 16 residues. Variable domain in full (rest from reference TRBV25-1 and TRBJ2-5): EADIYQTPRYLVIGTGKKITLECSQTMGHDKMYWYQQDPGMELHLIHYSYGVNSTEKGDLSSESTVSRIRTEHFPLTLESARPSHTSQYLCASSDISQQYQETQYFGPGTRLLVL.

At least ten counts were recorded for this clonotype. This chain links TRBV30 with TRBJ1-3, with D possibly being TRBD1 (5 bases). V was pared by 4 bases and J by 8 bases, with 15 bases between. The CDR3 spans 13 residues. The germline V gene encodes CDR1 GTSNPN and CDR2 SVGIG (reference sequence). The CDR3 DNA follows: TGTGCCTGGATGGGACTCCTTCAAGACACCATATATTTT. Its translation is CAWMGLLQDTIYF.